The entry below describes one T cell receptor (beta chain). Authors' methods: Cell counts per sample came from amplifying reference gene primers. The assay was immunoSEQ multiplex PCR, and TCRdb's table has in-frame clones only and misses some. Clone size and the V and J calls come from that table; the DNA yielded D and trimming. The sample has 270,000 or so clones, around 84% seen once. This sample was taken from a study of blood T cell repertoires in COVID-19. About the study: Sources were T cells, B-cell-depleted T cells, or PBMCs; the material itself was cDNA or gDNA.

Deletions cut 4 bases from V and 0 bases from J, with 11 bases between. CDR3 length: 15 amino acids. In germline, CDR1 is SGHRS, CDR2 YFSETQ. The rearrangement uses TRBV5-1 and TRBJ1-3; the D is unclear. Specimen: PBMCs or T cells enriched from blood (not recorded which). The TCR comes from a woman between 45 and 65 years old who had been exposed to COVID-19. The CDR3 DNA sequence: TGCGCCAGCAGCGTATACGGGATCTCTGGAAACACCATATATTTT. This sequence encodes CASSVYGISGNTIYF.